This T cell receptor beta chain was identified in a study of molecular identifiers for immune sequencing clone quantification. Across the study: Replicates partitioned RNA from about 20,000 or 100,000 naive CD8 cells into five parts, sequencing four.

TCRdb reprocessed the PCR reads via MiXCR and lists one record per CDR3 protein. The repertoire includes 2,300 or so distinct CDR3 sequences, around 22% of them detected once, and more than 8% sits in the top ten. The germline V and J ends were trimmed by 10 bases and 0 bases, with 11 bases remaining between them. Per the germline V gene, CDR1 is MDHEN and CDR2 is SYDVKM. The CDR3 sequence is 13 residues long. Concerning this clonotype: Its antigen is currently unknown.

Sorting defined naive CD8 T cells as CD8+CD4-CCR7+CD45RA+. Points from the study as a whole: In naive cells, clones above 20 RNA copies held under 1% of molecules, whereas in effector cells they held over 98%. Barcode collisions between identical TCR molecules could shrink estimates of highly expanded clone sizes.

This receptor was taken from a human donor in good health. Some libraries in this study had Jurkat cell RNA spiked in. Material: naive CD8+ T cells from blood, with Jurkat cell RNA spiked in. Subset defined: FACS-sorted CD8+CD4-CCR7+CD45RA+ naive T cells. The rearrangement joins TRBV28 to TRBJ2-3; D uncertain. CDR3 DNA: TGTGCCAACTGGACGATCAGCACAGATACGCAGTATTTT. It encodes CANWTISTDTQYF.